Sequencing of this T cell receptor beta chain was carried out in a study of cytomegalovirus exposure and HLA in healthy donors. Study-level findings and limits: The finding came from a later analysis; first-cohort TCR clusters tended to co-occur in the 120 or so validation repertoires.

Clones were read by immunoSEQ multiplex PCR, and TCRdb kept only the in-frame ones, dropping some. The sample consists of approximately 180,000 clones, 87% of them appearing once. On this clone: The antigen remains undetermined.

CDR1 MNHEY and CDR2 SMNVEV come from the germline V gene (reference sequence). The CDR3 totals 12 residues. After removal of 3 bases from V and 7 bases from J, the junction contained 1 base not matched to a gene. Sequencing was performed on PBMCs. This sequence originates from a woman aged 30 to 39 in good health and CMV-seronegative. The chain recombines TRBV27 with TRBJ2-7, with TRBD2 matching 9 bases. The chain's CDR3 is CASSFLAGEQYF. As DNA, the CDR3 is TGTGCCAGCAGTTTTCTAGCGGGAGAGCAGTACTTC.